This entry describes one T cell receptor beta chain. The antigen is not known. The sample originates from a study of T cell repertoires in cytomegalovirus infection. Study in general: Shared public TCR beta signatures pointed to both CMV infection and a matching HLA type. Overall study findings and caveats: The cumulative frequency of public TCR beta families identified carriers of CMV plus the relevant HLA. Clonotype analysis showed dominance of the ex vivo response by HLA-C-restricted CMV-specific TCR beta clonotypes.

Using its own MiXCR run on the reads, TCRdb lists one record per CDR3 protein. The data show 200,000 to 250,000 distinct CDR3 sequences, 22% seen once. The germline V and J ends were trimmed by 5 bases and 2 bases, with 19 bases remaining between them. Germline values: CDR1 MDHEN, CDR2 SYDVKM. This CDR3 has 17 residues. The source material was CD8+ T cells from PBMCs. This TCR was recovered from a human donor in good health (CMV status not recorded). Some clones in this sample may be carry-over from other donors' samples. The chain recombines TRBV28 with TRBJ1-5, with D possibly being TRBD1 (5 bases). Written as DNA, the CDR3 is TGTGCCAGCAGTCGTAGGGTGGGGGGAGTCGGCAATCAGCCCCAGCATTTT. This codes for CASSRRVGGVGNQPQHF.